This TCR beta chain was sequenced during a study of Ad26.COV2.S vaccination and SARS-CoV-2 variants. Germline V gene lookup returns CDR1 WNHNN and CDR2 SYGVQD (reference sequence). CDR3 length: 13 amino acids. V dropped 6 bases and J dropped 6 bases, with 14 bases sitting between them. Treatment given: some 19 received Ad26.COV2.S at low or high dose, single or two shots; about 5 received placebo; per-sample allocation not given. Sampling occurred on day 63 after the first vaccine or placebo injection. It was Wuhan-strain SARS-CoV-2 spike that the Ad26 vaccine vector expressed. The method was immunoSEQ multiplex PCR; TCRdb's version includes in-frame clones alone and lacks a portion of them. The sample consists of fewer than 500,000 clones, 90% of them appearing once.

The genes are TRBV10-1 and TRBJ1-1; TRBD1 might be the D (6 bases). This specimen consisted of peripheral blood, obtained in a trial of Ad26.COV2.S vaccine versus placebo. The sequence was collected from a person between 18 and 65 years old who received the Ad26.COV2.S COVID-19 vaccine or a placebo. CDR3 sequence: CASRATGNAEAFF. The CDR3 DNA sequence: TGCGCCAGCAGGGCTACAGGGAATGCTGAAGCTTTCTTT.